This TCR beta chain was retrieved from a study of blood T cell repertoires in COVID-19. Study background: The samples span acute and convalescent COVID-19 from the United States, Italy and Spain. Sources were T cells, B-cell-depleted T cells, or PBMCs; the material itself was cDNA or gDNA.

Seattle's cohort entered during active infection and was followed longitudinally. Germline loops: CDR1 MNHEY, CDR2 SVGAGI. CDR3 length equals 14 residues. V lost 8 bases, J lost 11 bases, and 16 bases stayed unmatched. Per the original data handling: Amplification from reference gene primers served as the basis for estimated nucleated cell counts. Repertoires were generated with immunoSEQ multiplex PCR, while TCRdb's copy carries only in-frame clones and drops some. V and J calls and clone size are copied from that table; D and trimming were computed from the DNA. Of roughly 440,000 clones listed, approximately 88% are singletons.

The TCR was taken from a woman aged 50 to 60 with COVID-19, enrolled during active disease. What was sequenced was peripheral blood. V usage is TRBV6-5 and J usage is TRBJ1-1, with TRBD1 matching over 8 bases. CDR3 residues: CASHRTSIQGGAFF. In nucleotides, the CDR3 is TGTGCCAGCCACCGCACCTCGATACAGGGGGGGGCTTTCTTT.